The 23 T cell receptor beta chains in this list originate from one sample, sequenced in a study of human T cells and chemical hapten exposure. TCRdb re-derived calls from the RACE reads in MiXCR, one entry per CDR3 protein. The data hold 85,000 to 100,000 distinct CDR3 sequences, with around 10% observed a single time. The time point denotes: patch test 2, 6 weeks after DPC sensitization. Regarding treatment: therapeutic diphenylcyclopropenone sensitization with weekly scalp DPC. The sequences come from whole blood, collected in connection with sensitization to the hapten diphenylcyclopropenone (DPC). These receptors were obtained from a man between 40 and 49 years old with alopecia areata. Some clones in this sample may be carry-over from other donors' samples.

This clonotype was counted a few times. The chain employs TRBV7-2 and TRBJ2-3; D remains unclear. The CDR3 extends over 15 amino acids. V lost 4 bases and J lost 2, with 13 bases in between. Germline V gene lookup returns CDR1 SGHTA and CDR2 FQGNSA. The CDR3 DNA follows: TGTGCCAGCAGCTCTTTCTTGCGGCCCACAGATACGCAGTATTTT. Amino acid sequence: CASSSFLRPTDTQYF.

The table lists this clonotype with a few counts. The rearrangement links TRBV6-2 or TRBV6-3 to TRBJ1-5; D is unclear. In germline, CDR1 is MNHEY, CDR2 SVGEGT. The V end lost 4 bases, the J end lost 4 bases, and 5 bases lay between the germline ends. CDR3 length: 12 amino acids. CDR3 bases: TGTGCCAGCAGTTGGTGGAATCAGCCCCAGCATTTT. Encoded protein: CASSWWNQPQHF.

There are many counts of this clonotype. This chain joins TRBV27 and TRBJ1-5; possible D gene TRBD1, 5 bases. CDR3 length equals 15 residues. Trimming pared 6 bases from V and 7 bases from J, leaving 19 bases between. Germline V CDR1 and CDR2: MNHEY, SMNVEV (reference sequence). The CDR3 sequence: CASSPRRGEGQPQHF. CDR3 DNA sequence: TGTGCCAGCAGCCCCCGTAGGGGAGAGGGCCAGCCCCAGCATTTT.

In its sample, this clonotype was seen many times. The chain joins TRBV7-2 to TRBJ2-3, with 7 bases that match TRBD2. Unmatched junction bases numbered 7, after V lost 0 bases and J lost 4 bases. The CDR3 loop spans 16 amino acids. Germline loops: CDR1 SGHTA, CDR2 FQGNSA. This CDR3 is CASSLAMRESPDTQYF. The CDR3, as DNA: TGTGCCAGCAGCTTAGCAATGCGGGAGTCTCCAGATACGCAGTATTTT.

V and J are TRBV7-2 and TRBJ1-4; possibly TRBD1 for D (5 bases). Germline CDR1 reads SGHTA; CDR2 reads FQGNSA. This CDR3 region has 16 residues. V was cut by 1 base and J by 5 bases, with 14 bases left in between. The CDR3 here is CASSLGSQGWNEKLFF. The CDR3 DNA is TGTGCCAGCAGCTTAGGCTCTCAGGGATGGAATGAAAAACTGTTTTTT.

Here the CDR3 DNA reads TGTGCCAGCAGTTACTCCTCCTACGAGCAGTACGTC. It is translated as CASSYSSYEQYV. This chain links TRBV6-2 or TRBV6-3 with TRBJ2-7; D unresolved. V was cut by 0 bases and J by 0 bases, with 0 bases left in between. The CDR3 extends over 12 amino acids. Germline CDR1 and CDR2: MNHEY and SVGEGT.

The chain couples TRBV6-2 or TRBV6-3 to TRBJ2-3; possibly TRBD1 or TRBD2 for D (5 bases each). Germline V gene sequence: CDR1 MNHEY, CDR2 SVGEGT. V lost 1 base and J 2 bases, leaving 13 bases between the germline ends. The CDR3 totals 16 residues. The CDR3 region has the DNA TGTGCCAGCAGTTACTGGGGCGACGGGGCCACAGATACGCAGTATTTT. Its translation is CASSYWGDGATDTQYF.

The CDR3 spells CASIGTQGSPDVVSGNTIYF. DNA of the CDR3: TGTGCCAGCATTGGGACCCAGGGGTCACCAGACGTGGTCTCTGGAAACACCATATATTTT. The chain employs TRBV6-6 and TRBJ1-3, with D perhaps matching TRBD1 (6 bases). Trimming shortened V by 7 bases and J by 0 bases, and 28 bases separated the two germline ends. This CDR3 is 20 amino acids long. Germline loops: CDR1 MNHNY, CDR2 SVGAGI (reference sequence).

This clonotype was picked up many times. The V call is TRBV7-2, the J call TRBJ1-5; TRBD1 is a possible D gene (6 bases). This CDR3 is built from 16 residues. The germline CDR1 and CDR2 sequences are SGHTA and FQGNSA. Trimming pared 5 bases from V and 3 bases from J, leaving 17 bases between. The CDR3 reads CASSRLPGHDNQPQHF. In nucleotides, the CDR3 is TGTGCCAGCAGCCGTTTGCCGGGACACGACAATCAGCCCCAGCATTTT.

This chain connects TRBV6-5 to TRBJ1-5, with D possibly matching TRBD1 (6 bases). The CDR3 covers 14 residues. Trimming took 5 bases from V and 7 from J, leaving 15 bases between them. Germline V lookup: CDR1 MNHEY, CDR2 SVGAGI. The CDR3, as DNA: TGTGCCAGCAGTCGACAGGTGGGGGTCCAGCCCCAGCATTTT. It specifies CASSRQVGVQPQHF.

This clonotype was seen only a few times. The genes are TRBV27 and TRBJ1-4, with a weak D call TRBD1 (6 bases). Germline lookup yields CDR1 MNHEY and CDR2 SMNVEV (reference sequence). The length of the CDR3 is 13 residues. With 5 bases removed from V and 5 bases from J, the gap between germline ends came to 9 bases. The CDR3 spells CASSQGNNEKLFF. The CDR3 DNA is TGTGCCAGCAGTCAGGGGAACAATGAAAAACTGTTTTTT.

In this sample, this clonotype turned up a few times. The V and J genes are TRBV5-1 and TRBJ2-1; 8 nucleotides align to TRBD1. The CDR3 length is 15 residues. After removal of 0 bases from V and 12 bases from J, the junction contained 11 bases not matched to a gene. CDR1 is SGHRS, CDR2 YFSETQ, per germline. This chain's CDR3 is CASSLEPGGSVRQFF. CDR3 DNA: TGCGCCAGCAGCTTGGAACCAGGGGGCTCGGTTAGGCAGTTCTTC.

This clonotype was picked up a small number of times. V gene TRBV7-2 combines with J gene TRBJ1-2, with 7 bases matching TRBD1. CDR3 length: 14 residues. Germline V gene lookup returns CDR1 SGHTA and CDR2 FQGNSA. V shed 5 bases and J 4 bases; nucleotides not matched to a gene: 7. CDR3 DNA sequence: TGTGCCAGCAGCGCAGGACAGGAGGCCTATGGCTACACCTTC. Amino acids: CASSAGQEAYGYTF.

This clonotype came up a few times. The V call is TRBV29-1, the J call TRBJ1-1, with 11 bases lining up with TRBD1. The CDR3 is 14 residues long. V was clipped by 7 bases and J by 4 bases; unmatched bases: 8. Germline CDR1 reads SQVTM; CDR2 reads ANQGSEA. The CDR3: CSAGPDRGLTEAFF. CDR3 sequence (DNA): TGCAGCGCGGGACCGGACAGGGGGCTCACTGAAGCTTTCTTT.

This clonotype came up a few times. The genes are TRBV20-1 and TRBJ2-7; 10 bases are shared with TRBD2. CDR3 length equals 14 residues. The ends lost 6 bases at V and 12 bases at J; junction bases unmatched: 17. Per germline, CDR1 DFQATT and CDR2 SNEGSKA (reference sequence). The CDR3 spells CSANHGTSDPKRYF. For the CDR3, the DNA is TGCAGTGCGAATCACGGGACTAGCGACCCAAAGCGGTACTTC.

This chain connects TRBV7-2 to TRBJ1-6; D unresolved. Trimming removed 5 bases from V and 10 bases from J, with 30 bases in between. Germline-derived CDR1 and CDR2 are SGHTA and FQGNSA. The CDR3 contains 19 residues. The CDR3 protein is CASSEVFRHNTLAFSPLHF. CDR3 DNA sequence: TGTGCCAGCAGCGAGGTATTTCGGCACAACACCCTAGCATTCTCACCCCTCCACTTT.

This clonotype has more than one count but fewer than ten. This rearrangement joins TRBV12-3 or TRBV12-4 to TRBJ2-1; 9 bases are shared with TRBD2. The CDR3 length is 14 residues. Trimming cost V 6 bases and J 3 bases; bases outside gene matches: 3. CDR3 sequence reads: CASSLAGFYNEQFF. CDR3 DNA: TGTGCCAGCAGCCTAGCGGGGTTCTACAATGAGCAGTTCTTC.

The chain links TRBV18 to TRBJ2-5, with 8 positions matching TRBD1. The CDR3 is made up of 16 amino acids. Trimming at V came to 3 bases and at J to 6 bases, leaving 12 bases not matched to a gene. Germline V CDR1 and CDR2: KGHSH, LQKENI. The CDR3 DNA reads as TGTGCCAGCTCACCCGGACAGGGTGGAAACTTGCAGACCCAGTACTTC. Amino acid sequence: CASSPGQGGNLQTQYF.

V is TRBV10-3 and J is TRBJ2-5, with D hard to call. The CDR3 totals 13 residues. Germline V lookup: CDR1 ENHRY, CDR2 SYGVKD. V was clipped by 10 bases and J by 2 bases, with 14 bases between them. In DNA form, the CDR3 reads TGTGCCACCCTACGGTCGACTCAAGAGACCCAGTACTTC. This gives the protein CATLRSTQETQYF.

The rearrangement links TRBV6-1 to TRBJ2-4; 8 bases are a match to TRBD2. The CDR3 extends over 19 amino acids. Germline CDR1 and CDR2: MNHNS and SASEGT. With 1 base clipped from V and 0 bases from J, the junction kept 11 bases outside the gene matches. In DNA, the CDR3 is TGTGCCAGCAGTGAAGAGGGGATTTGGCTAGCGGGAGCCAAAAACATTCAGTACTTC. It specifies CASSEEGIWLAGAKNIQYF.

The rearrangement links TRBV6-5 to TRBJ1-2, with 9 bases that match TRBD1. Germline V gene data show CDR1 as MNHEY and CDR2 as SVGAGI. With V trimmed by 0 bases and J by 5 bases, 4 bases remained unmatched. CDR3 length: 15 residues. CDR3 region: CASSYSWTGEYGYTF. CDR3 DNA: TGTGCCAGCAGTTACTCGTGGACAGGGGAGTATGGCTACACCTTC.

V usage is TRBV6-1 and J usage is TRBJ2-3; a possible D gene is TRBD2 (5 bases). Germline lookup yields CDR1 MNHNS and CDR2 SASEGT. There are 14 residues in the CDR3. V lost 4 bases to trimming and J lost 1 base, with 9 bases between them. Written as DNA, the CDR3 is TGTGCCAGCAGTGTGCGGGTCGGCACAGATACGCAGTATTTT. Amino acids: CASSVRVGTDTQYF.

This clonotype was detected many times. This chain links TRBV9 with TRBJ2-2; D unclear. This CDR3 comprises 14 residues. Deletions cut 3 bases from V and 1 base from J, with 7 bases between. Germline CDR1 reads SGDLS; CDR2 reads YYNGEE. This CDR3 is CASSATKNTGELFF. The DNA of the CDR3 is TGTGCCAGCAGCGCCACAAAGAACACCGGGGAGCTGTTTTTT.